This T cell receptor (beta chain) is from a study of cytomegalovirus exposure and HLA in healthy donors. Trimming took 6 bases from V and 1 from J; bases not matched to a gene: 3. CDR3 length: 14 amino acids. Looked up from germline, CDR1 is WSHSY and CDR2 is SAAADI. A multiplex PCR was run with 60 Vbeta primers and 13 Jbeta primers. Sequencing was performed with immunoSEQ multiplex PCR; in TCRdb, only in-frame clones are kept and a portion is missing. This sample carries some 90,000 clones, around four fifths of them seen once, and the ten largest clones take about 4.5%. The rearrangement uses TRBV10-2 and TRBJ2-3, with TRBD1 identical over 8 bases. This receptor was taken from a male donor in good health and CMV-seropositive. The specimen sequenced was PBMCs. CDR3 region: CASSQTGGTDTQYF. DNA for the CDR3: TGCGCCAGCAGCCAGACAGGGGGCACAGATACGCAGTATTTT.